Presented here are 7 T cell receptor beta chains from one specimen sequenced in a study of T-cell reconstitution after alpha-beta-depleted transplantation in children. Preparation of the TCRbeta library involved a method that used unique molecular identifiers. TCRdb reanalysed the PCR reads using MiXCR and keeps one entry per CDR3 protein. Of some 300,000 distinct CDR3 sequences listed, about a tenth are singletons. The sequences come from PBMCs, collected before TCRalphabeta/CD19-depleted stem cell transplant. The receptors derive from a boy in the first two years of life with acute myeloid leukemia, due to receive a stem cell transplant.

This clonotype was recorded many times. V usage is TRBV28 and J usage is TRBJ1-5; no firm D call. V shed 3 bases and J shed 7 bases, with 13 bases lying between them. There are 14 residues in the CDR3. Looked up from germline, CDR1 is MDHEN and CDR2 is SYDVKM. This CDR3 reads CASSFLGYGQPQHF. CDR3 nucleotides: TGTGCCAGCAGTTTCTTAGGGTATGGGCAGCCCCAGCATTTT. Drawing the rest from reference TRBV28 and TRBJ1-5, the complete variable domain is DVKVTQSSRYLVKRTGEKVFLECVQDMDHENMFWYRQDPGLGLRLIYFSYDVKMKEKGDIPEGYSVSREKKERFSLILESASTNQTSMYLCASSFLGYGQPQHFGDGTRLSIL.

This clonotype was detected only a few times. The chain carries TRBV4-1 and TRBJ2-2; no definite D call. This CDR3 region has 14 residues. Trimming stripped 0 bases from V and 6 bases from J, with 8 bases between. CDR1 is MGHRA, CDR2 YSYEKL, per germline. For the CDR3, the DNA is TGCGCCAGCAGCCAAGATCCTATTCCCGGGGAGCTGTTTTTT. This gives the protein CASSQDPIPGELFF.

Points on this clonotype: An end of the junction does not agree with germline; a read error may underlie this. CDR3 nucleotides: TGTGCCAGCAGCCTCACAGGGATGGGAGAACAGACTGAAGCTTTTTTT. It codes for CASSLTGMGEQTEAFF. This chain links TRBV7-3 with TRBJ1-1; tentative D call: TRBD1 (6 bases). This CDR3 is 16 amino acids long. The germline gives CDR1 SGHTA, CDR2 FQGTGA. Full variable domain (outside the CDR3, taken from reference TRBV7-3 and TRBJ1-1): GAGVSQTPSNKVTEKGKYVELRCDPISGHTALYWYRQSLGQGPEFLIYFQGTGAADDSGLPNDRFFAVRPEGSVSTLKIQRTERGDSAVYLCASSLTGMGEQTEAFFGQGTRLTVV.

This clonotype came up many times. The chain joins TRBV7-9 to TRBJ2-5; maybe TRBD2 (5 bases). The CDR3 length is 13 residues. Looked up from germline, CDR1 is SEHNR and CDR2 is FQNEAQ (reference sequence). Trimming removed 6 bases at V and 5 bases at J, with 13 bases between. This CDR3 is CASRPTRTETQYF. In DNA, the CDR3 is TGTGCCAGCAGGCCCACTAGAACGGAGACCCAGTACTTC.

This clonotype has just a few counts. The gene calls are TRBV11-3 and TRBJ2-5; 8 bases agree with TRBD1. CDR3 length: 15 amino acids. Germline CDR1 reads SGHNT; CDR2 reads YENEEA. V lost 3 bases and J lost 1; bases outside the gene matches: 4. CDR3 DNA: TGTGCCAGCAGCTTGCGGGACAGGACCCAAGAGACCCAGTACTTC. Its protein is CASSLRDRTQETQYF.

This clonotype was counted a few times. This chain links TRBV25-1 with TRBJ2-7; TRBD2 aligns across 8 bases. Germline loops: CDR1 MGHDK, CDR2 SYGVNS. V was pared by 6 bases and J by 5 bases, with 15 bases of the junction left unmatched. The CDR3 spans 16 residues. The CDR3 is CASSAGTSPTIDEQYF. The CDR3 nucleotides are TGTGCCAGCAGCGCCGGGACTAGTCCTACAATTGACGAGCAGTACTTC.

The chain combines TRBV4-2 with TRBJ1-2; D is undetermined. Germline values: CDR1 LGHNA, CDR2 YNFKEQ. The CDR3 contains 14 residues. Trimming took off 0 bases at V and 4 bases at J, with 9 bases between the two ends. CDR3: CASSQDILGYGYTF. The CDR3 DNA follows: TGTGCCAGCAGCCAAGACATCCTGGGCTATGGCTACACCTTC.